The subject of this entry is one TCR beta chain. The antigen is undetermined. The CDR3 covers 14 residues. Germline trimming cut 6 bases from V and 7 bases from J; bases unmatched to any gene: 9. TCRdb called the RT-PCR reads again in MiXCR, with one record for every CDR3 protein. The table records 500,000 to 600,000 distinct CDR3 sequences, 12% of them present only once. The data are from a study of response to subunit inactivated influenza vaccine. Study-level findings and limits: Authors suggested seasonal influenza vaccinations each recruit few new T cells.

The sample was PBMCs from blood, taken on the day of vaccination. The TCR sequence derives from a man aged 50 to 60 who received an inactivated influenza vaccine. This chain uses TRBV12-3 or TRBV12-4 with TRBJ2-7; 10 bases are shared with TRBD1. CDR3 in amino acids: CASRLTDRGREQYF. CDR3 nucleotide sequence: TGTGCCAGCAGGCTTACCGACAGGGGGCGTGAGCAGTACTTC.